This T cell receptor beta chain was obtained from a study of T cells after yellow fever vaccination. General observations from the study: A small share of clonotypes appeared in both CD4 and CD8 compartments.

TCRdb passed the 5' RACE reads through MiXCR, listing each CDR3 protein once. The sample contains a few hundred thousand distinct CDR3 sequences, around 3.6% of which appear only once. The sample holds many counts of this clonotype. No antigen is known for it. Germline V gene data show CDR1 as ENHRY and CDR2 as SYGVKD. V lost 4 bases to trimming and J lost 9 bases; unmatched junction nucleotides: 5. The CDR3 is made up of 13 amino acids. The chain couples TRBV10-3 to TRBJ2-4, with 8 positions matching TRBD1. Sequencing used PBMCs, obtained on the day of the yellow fever booster vaccination. The receptor was derived from a man aged 18 to 29 who received the YFV17D yellow fever vaccine. The CDR3 protein is CAISAGQGGIQYF. The DNA of the CDR3 is TGTGCCATCAGTGCTGGACAGGGCGGCATTCAGTACTTC.